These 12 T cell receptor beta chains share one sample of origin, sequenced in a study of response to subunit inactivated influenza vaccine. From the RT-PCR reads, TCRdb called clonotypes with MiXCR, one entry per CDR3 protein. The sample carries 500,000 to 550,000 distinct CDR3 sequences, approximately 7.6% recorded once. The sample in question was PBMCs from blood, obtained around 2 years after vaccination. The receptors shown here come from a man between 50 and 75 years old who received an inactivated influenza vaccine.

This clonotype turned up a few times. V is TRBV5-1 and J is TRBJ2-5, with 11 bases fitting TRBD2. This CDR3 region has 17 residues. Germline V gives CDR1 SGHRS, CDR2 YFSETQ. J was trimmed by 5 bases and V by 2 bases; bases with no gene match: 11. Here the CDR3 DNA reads TGCGCCAGCAGCTTTACTAGCGGGAGAGAGCAGATGGAGACCCAGTACTTC. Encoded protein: CASSFTSGREQMETQYF.

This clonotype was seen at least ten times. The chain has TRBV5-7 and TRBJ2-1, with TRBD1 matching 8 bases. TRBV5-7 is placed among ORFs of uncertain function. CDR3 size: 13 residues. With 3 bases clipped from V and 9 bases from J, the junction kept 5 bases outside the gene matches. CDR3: CASSSGQGTEQFF. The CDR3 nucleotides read TGTGCCAGCAGCTCCGGACAGGGTACTGAGCAGTTCTTC.

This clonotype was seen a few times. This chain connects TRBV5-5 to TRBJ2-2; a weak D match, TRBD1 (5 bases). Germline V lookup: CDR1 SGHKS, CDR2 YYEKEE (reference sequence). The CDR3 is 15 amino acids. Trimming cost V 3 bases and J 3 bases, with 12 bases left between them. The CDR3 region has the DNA TGTGCCAGCAGCTGGGAAGGGGCGTACACCGGGGAGCTGTTTTTT. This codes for CASSWEGAYTGELFF.

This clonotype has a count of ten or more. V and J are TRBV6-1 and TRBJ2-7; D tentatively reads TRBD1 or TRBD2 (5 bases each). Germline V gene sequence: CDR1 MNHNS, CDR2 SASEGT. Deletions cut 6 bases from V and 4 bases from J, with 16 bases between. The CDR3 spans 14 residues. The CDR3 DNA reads TGTGCCAGCAGCCCGGGACGGGGAAGGTACGAGCAGTACTTC. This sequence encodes CASSPGRGRYEQYF.

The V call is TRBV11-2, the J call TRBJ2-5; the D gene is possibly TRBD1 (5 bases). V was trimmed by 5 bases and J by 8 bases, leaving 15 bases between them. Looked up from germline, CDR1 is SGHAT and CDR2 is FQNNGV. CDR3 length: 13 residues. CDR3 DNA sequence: TGTGCCAGCAGCCCTACAGGATGGAGAACCCAGTACTTC. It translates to CASSPTGWRTQYF.

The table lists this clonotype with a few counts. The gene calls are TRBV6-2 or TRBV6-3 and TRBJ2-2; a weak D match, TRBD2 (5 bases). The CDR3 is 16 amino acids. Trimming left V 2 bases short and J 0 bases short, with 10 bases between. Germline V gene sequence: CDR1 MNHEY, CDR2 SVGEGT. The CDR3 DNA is TGTGCCAGCAGTTACCCCAGCGGAGCGAACACCGGGGAGCTGTTTTTT. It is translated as CASSYPSGANTGELFF.

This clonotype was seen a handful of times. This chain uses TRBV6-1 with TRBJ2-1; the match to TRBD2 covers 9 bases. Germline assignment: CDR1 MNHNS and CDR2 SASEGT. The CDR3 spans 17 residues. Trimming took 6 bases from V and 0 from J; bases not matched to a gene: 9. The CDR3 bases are TGTGCCAGCAGCCCCCGCCTTAGCGGGAGCTCCTACAATGAGCAGTTCTTC. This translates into CASSPRLSGSSYNEQFF.

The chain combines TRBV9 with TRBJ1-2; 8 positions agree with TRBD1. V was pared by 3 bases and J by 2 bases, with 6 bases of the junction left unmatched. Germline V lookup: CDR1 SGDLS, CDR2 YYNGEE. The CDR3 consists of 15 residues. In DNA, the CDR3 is TGTGCCAGCAGCGCTCCCGGGACAGGAAACTATGGCTACACCTTC. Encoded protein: CASSAPGTGNYGYTF. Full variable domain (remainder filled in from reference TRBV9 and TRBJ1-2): DSGVTQTPKHLITATGQRVTLRCSPRSGDLSVYWYQQSLDQGLQFLIQYYNGEERAKGNILERFSAQQFPDLHSELNLSSLELGDSALYFCASSAPGTGNYGYTFGSGTRLTVV.

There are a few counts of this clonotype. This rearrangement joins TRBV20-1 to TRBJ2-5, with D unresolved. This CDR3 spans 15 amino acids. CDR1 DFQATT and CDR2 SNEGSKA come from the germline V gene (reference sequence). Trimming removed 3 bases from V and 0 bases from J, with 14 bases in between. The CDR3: CSARIIHLYQETQYF. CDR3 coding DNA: TGCAGTGCTAGGATCATACACCTGTACCAAGAGACCCAGTACTTC.

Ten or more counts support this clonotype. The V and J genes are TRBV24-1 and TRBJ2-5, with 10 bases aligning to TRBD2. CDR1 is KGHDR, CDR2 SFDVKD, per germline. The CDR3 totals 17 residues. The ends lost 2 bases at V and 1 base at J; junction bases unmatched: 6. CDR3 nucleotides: TGTGCCACCAGTGATTCCGGGACTAGCGCCTTCCAAGAGACCCAGTACTTC. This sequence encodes CATSDSGTSAFQETQYF.

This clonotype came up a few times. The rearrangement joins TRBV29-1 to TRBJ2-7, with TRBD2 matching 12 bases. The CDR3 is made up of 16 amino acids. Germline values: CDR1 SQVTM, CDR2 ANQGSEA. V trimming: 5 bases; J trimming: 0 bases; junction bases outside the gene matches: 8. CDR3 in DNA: TGCAGCGTTCAAACTAGCGGGAGGCGAAGCTCCTACGAGCAGTACTTC. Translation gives CSVQTSGRRSSYEQYF.

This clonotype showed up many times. Written as DNA, the CDR3 is TGTGCCAGCAGTTATCGCTCTGGGGCCAACGTCCTGACTTTC. Translation gives CASSYRSGANVLTF. The V gene is TRBV6-5, the J gene TRBJ2-6; no definite D call. Germline assignment: CDR1 MNHEY and CDR2 SVGAGI. V lost 3 bases and J 0 bases, leaving 3 bases between the germline ends. The CDR3 sequence is 14 residues long.